This T cell receptor beta chain originates from a study of T cell repertoires in cytomegalovirus infection (dated by TCRdb to about 2019). For context, the study as a whole: The HLA type of each donor mattered for the analysis, because public TCR beta signatures pointed to carriage of CMV infection along with the matching HLA type.

Study-wide findings and limitations: In both this cohort and an independent roughly 400-donor cohort, the cumulative frequency of public TCR beta family members distinguished carriers of CMV infection plus the relevant HLA type. In the ex vivo response, HLA-C-restricted CMV-specific TCR beta clonotypes were dominant, and in two of eight donors the single most frequent clonotype came from this HLA-C-restricted group.

Trimmed from V: 5 bases; trimmed from J: 1 base; junction bases lacking a gene match: 6. Its CDR3 holds 15 amino acids, cysteine through phenylalanine. Of all the DNA, just the CDR3 is kept, 45 bases in frame from base 1. For CDR1 and CDR2, the germline V gene lists SGHVS and FQNEAQ. This clonotype was observed many times. The specificity of this receptor is unknown. No base qualities exist here, and no much larger clone lies one base off it. Sequencing relied on an Illumina HiSeq 1500. Starting from the raw public reads, TCRdb applied fastp trimming at Q25, assembled clones with MiXCR and retained in-frame beta chains. Each entry is one CDR3 protein sequence, shown with its most common DNA and genes. The sample table holds about 310,000 distinct CDR3 sequences, of which under 20% were seen once. The ten largest clones capture about 11% of the sample.

The clonotype originates from a human donor in good health (CMV status not recorded). Some clones in this sample may be carry-over from other donors' samples. The chain employs TRBV7-8 and TRBJ2-5, with 8 middle bases fitting TRBD1. Sequenced: PBMCs. DNA sequence: TGTGCCAGCAGCCTAGGGGACAGGCTCCAAGAGACCCAGTACTTC. Its protein is CASSLGDRLQETQYF.